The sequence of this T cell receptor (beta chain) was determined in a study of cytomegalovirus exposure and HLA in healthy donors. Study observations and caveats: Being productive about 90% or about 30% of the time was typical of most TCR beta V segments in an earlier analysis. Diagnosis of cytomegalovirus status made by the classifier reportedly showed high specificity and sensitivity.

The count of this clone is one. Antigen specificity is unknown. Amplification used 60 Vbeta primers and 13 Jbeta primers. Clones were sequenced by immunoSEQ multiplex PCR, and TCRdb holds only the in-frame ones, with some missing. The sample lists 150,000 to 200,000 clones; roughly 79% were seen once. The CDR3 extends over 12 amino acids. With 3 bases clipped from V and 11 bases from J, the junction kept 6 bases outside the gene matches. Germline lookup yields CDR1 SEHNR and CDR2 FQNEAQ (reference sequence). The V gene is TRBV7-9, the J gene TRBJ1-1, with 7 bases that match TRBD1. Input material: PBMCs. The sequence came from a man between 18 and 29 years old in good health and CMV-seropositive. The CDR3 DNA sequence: TGTGCCAGCAGCTTGGCCACAGGGGTGGCTTTCTTT. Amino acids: CASSLATGVAFF. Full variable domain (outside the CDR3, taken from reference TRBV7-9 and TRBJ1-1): DTGVSQNPRHKITKRGQNVTFRCDPISEHNRLYWYRQTLGQGPEFLTYFQNEAQLEKSRLLSDRFSAERPKGSFSTLEIQRTEQGDSAMYLCASSLATGVAFFGQGTRLTVV.